Presented here are 18 T cell receptor beta chains from one specimen sequenced in a study of cytotoxic CD8 clonotypes in ibrutinib-treated CLL. Libraries were prepared by immunoSEQ multiplex PCR; TCRdb keeps only in-frame clonotypes and omits some of them. The repertoire holds about 200,000 clones, with around 72% as singletons. The source was PBMCs, collected after 24 months of ibrutinib treatment. The receptors shown here come from a human donor with chronic lymphocytic leukemia.

The V and J genes are TRBV20-1 and TRBJ1-2; D gene ambiguous. Looked up from germline, CDR1 is DFQATT and CDR2 is SNEGSKA (reference sequence). The CDR3 contains 11 residues. CDR3 coding DNA: TGCAGCTCCGGGAAAAACTATGGCTACACCTTC. It encodes CSSGKNYGYTF.

The chain combines TRBV19 with TRBJ2-1; D is possibly TRBD2 (6 bases). Germline assignment: CDR1 LNHDA and CDR2 SQIVND (reference sequence). Trimming left V 3 bases short and J 2 bases short, with 14 bases between. The CDR3 totals 16 residues. CDR3 coding DNA: TGTGCCAGTAGTATTCTCTCTAGCGAGACCTACAATGAGCAGTTCTTC. Its protein is CASSILSSETYNEQFF.

The chain combines TRBV4-3 with TRBJ2-7; tentatively, D is TRBD1 or TRBD2 (6 bases each). This CDR3 is built from 14 residues. CDR1 is LGHNA, CDR2 YSLEER, per germline. Trimming cost V 4 bases and J 3 bases, with 13 bases left between them. The CDR3 spells CASSLLRGLYEQYF. The CDR3 DNA follows: TGCGCCAGCAGCCTCCTCAGGGGACTCTACGAGCAGTACTTC.

For the CDR3, the DNA is TGCAGCGGGACTAGCGGGAGTCCAGATACGCAGTATTTT. It specifies CSGTSGSPDTQYF. The V gene is TRBV29-1, the J gene TRBJ2-3, with TRBD2 matching 13 bases. In germline, CDR1 is SQVTM, CDR2 ANQGSEA. The CDR3 consists of 13 residues. With 7 bases clipped from V and 4 bases from J, the junction kept 2 bases outside the gene matches.

V gene TRBV6-5 combines with J gene TRBJ1-1; 8 bases match TRBD1. V shed 4 bases, J shed 4 bases, and the junction held 2 bases outside the gene matches. Per the germline V gene, CDR1 is MNHEY and CDR2 is SVGAGI. This CDR3 region has 13 residues. The CDR3 spells CASSFTGGTEAFF. In nucleotides, the CDR3 is TGTGCCAGCAGTTTCACAGGGGGCACTGAAGCTTTCTTT.

This clone was observed a single time. This rearrangement joins TRBV18 to TRBJ2-1, with 13 nucleotides matching TRBD2. The junction had 3 bases not matched to a gene; V was cut back by 3 bases and J by 10 bases. The CDR3 extends over 14 amino acids. Germline V gives CDR1 KGHSH, CDR2 LQKENI. Here the CDR3 reads CASSPGLAGREQFF. The CDR3 DNA reads TGTGCCAGCTCACCGGGACTAGCGGGGAGAGAGCAGTTCTTC.

The J gene is TRBJ2-1, the V gene TRBV6-5, with 7 bases fitting TRBD1. J gave up 6 bases and V 2 bases, and 4 bases lay outside the gene matches. Germline-derived CDR1 and CDR2 are MNHEY and SVGAGI. The CDR3 has 14 amino acids. The CDR3 coding sequence is TGTGCCAGCAGTTACGCTAACAGGGGCAATGAGCAGTTCTTC. It specifies CASSYANRGNEQFF.

The chain recombines TRBV2 with TRBJ1-1; 9 positions agree with TRBD1. CDR3 size: 15 residues. Trimming took 6 bases from V and 1 from J; bases not matched to a gene: 6. Germline CDR1 is SNHLY and CDR2 is FYNNEI. This CDR3 is CASRIGQGRNTEAFF. The DNA of the CDR3 is TGTGCCAGCAGAATCGGACAGGGGAGGAACACTGAAGCTTTCTTT.

This chain connects TRBV9 to TRBJ2-1, with D perhaps being TRBD1 or TRBD2 (5 bases each). The CDR3 totals 14 residues. V was trimmed by 0 bases and J by 9 bases, leaving 13 bases between them. From germline, CDR1 is SGDLS and CDR2 YYNGEE. Here the CDR3 reads CASSVDPWGSEQFF. DNA for the CDR3: TGTGCCAGCAGCGTAGATCCTTGGGGGAGTGAGCAGTTCTTC.

The rearrangement links TRBV18 to TRBJ2-7, with 11 bases lining up with TRBD1. The V gene's germline CDR1 is KGHSH and CDR2 LQKENI. The V and J ends lost 3 bases and 0 bases, in that order; junction bases with no gene match: 4. CDR3 size: 16 residues. The chain's CDR3 is CASSPWTGGRSYEQYF. The CDR3 DNA sequence: TGTGCCAGCTCACCCTGGACAGGGGGCCGCTCCTACGAGCAGTACTTC.

The V gene is TRBV5-1, the J gene TRBJ1-1; TRBD1 matches 7 bases. The J segment lost 4 bases and the V segment lost 1 base, leaving 7 bases of the junction unmatched. Per germline, CDR1 SGHRS and CDR2 YFSETQ. The CDR3 covers 15 residues. The CDR3 loop reads CASSLRQGGSTEAFF. DNA of the CDR3: TGCGCCAGCAGCTTGCGACAGGGCGGGTCCACTGAAGCTTTCTTT.

The CDR3 region is CSVSGTSGYGETQYF. The CDR3 bases are TGCAGCGTTTCCGGGACTAGCGGGTACGGCGAGACCCAGTACTTC. The V and J genes are TRBV29-1 and TRBJ2-5; 12 bases are a match to TRBD2. In germline, CDR1 is SQVTM, CDR2 ANQGSEA. The CDR3 sequence is 15 residues long. With 5 bases clipped from V and 5 bases from J, the junction kept 9 bases outside the gene matches.

This clone has only a few counts. The chain employs TRBV15 and TRBJ2-2; TRBD2 matches 9 bases. The V and J ends lost 0 bases and 6 bases, in that order; junction bases with no gene match: 11. Germline values: CDR1 LNHNV, CDR2 YYDKDF (reference sequence). This CDR3 has 18 amino acids. The chain's CDR3 is CATSRDGGASGMAGELFF. The DNA for the CDR3 is TGTGCCACCAGCAGAGATGGGGGGGCTAGCGGGATGGCCGGGGAGCTGTTTTTT. The full variable domain, with the rest looked up from reference TRBV15 and TRBJ2-2, is DAMVIQNPRYQVTQFGKPVTLSCSQTLNHNVMYWYQQKSSQAPKLLFHYYDKDFNNEADTPDNFQSRRPNTSFCFLDIRSPGLGDTAMYLCATSRDGGASGMAGELFFGEGSRLTVL.

The chain employs TRBV6-5 and TRBJ2-6; D ambiguous. V lost 0 bases, J lost 4 bases, and 4 bases lay in between. Germline V gene data show CDR1 as MNHEY and CDR2 as SVGAGI. The CDR3 covers 14 residues. CDR3: CASSYSSGANVLTF. Written as DNA, the CDR3 is TGTGCCAGCAGTTACTCTTCCGGGGCCAACGTCCTGACTTTC.

The V and J genes are TRBV19 and TRBJ2-7; D not certain. Germline V gene sequence: CDR1 LNHDA, CDR2 SQIVND (reference sequence). CDR3 length: 14 residues. The ends were cut back, 4 bases at V and 0 bases at J, with 10 bases in the middle. In nucleotides, the CDR3 is TGTGCCAGTAGTAAGGGTGATAGCTCCTACGAGCAGTACTTC. This encodes CASSKGDSSYEQYF.

This clone was recorded a few times. The chain has TRBV4-3 and TRBJ1-2; 8 bases are a match to TRBD1. J was trimmed by 2 bases and V by 4 bases; bases with no gene match: 9. The CDR3 is made up of 16 amino acids. Germline assignment: CDR1 LGHNA and CDR2 YSLEER. The CDR3 DNA reads as TGCGCCAGCAGCCGCAAGCCGGGACAGGAAAACTATGGCTACACCTTC. It codes for CASSRKPGQENYGYTF.

The chain employs TRBV7-8 and TRBJ2-7; the match to TRBD2 covers 8 bases. The CDR3 is 16 amino acids. Germline assignment: CDR1 SGHVS and CDR2 FQNEAQ. The junction had 12 bases not matched to a gene; V was cut back by 3 bases and J by 5 bases. The CDR3 sequence is CASSLGRGGRSHEQYF. The DNA of the CDR3 is TGTGCCAGCAGCTTGGGGCGGGGCGGGAGGTCCCACGAGCAGTACTTC. The full variable domain, with the rest looked up from reference TRBV7-8 and TRBJ2-7, is GAGVSQSPRYKVAKRGQDVALRCDPISGHVSLFWYQQALGQGPEFLTYFQNEAQLDKSGLPSDRFFAERPEGSVSTLKIQRTQQEDSAVYLCASSLGRGGRSHEQYFGPGTRLTVT.

The chain joins TRBV18 to TRBJ2-6, with TRBD1 matching 8 bases. This CDR3 comprises 15 residues. Germline lookup yields CDR1 KGHSH and CDR2 LQKENI. Trimming removed 3 bases from V and 2 bases from J; junction bases left unmatched: 0. The CDR3 nucleotides read TGTGCCAGCTCACCGACAGGGGCTGGGGCCAACGTCCTGACTTTC. Translated, it gives CASSPTGAGANVLTF.